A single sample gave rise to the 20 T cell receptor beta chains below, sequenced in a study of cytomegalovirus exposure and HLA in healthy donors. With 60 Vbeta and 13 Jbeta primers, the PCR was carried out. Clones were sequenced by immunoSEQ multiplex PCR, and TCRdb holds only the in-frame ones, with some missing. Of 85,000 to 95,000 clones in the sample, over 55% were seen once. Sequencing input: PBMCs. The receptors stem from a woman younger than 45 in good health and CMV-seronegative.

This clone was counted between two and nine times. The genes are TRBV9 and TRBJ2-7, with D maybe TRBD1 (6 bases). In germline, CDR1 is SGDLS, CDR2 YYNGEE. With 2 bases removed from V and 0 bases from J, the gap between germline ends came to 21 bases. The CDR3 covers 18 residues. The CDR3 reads CASSVGTFSGAYSYEQYF. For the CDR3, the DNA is TGTGCCAGCAGCGTGGGGACATTCAGTGGGGCCTACTCCTACGAGCAGTACTTC. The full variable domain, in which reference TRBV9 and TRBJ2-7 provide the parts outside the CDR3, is DSGVTQTPKHLITATGQRVTLRCSPRSGDLSVYWYQQSLDQGLQFLIQYYNGEERAKGNILERFSAQQFPDLHSELNLSSLELGDSALYFCASSVGTFSGAYSYEQYFGPGTRLTVT.

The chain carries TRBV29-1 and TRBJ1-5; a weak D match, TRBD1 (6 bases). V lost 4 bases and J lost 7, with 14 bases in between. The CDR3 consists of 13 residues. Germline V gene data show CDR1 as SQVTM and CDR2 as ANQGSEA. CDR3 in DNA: TGCAGCGTTGGACAGGAACCGAGGCAGCCCCAGCATTTT. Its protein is CSVGQEPRQPQHF.

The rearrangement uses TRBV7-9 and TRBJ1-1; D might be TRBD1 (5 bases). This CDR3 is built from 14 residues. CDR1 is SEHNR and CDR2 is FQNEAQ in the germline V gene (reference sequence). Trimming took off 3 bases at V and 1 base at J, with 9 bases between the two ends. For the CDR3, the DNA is TGTGCCAGCAGCTTGAGACAGACGAACACTGAAGCTTTCTTT. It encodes CASSLRQTNTEAFF. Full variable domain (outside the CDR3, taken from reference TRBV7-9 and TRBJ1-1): DTGVSQNPRHKITKRGQNVTFRCDPISEHNRLYWYRQTLGQGPEFLTYFQNEAQLEKSRLLSDRFSAERPKGSFSTLEIQRTEQGDSAMYLCASSLRQTNTEAFFGQGTRLTVV.

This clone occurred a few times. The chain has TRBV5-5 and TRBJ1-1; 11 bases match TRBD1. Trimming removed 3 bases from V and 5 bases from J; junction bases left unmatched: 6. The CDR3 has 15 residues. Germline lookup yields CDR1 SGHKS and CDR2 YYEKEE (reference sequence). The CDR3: CASSWTGGAGTEAFF. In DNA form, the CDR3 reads TGTGCCAGCAGCTGGACAGGGGGCGCGGGAACTGAAGCTTTCTTT. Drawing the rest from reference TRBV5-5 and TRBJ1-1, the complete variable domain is DAGVTQSPTHLIKTRGQQVTLRCSPISGHKSVSWYQQVLGQGPQFIFQYYEKEERGRGNFPDRFSARQFPNYSSELNVNALLLGDSALYLCASSWTGGAGTEAFFGQGTRLTVV.

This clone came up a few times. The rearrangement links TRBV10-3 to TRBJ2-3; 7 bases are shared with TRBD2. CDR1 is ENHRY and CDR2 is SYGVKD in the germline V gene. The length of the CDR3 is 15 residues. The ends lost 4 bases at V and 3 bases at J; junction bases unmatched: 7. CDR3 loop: CAISAGGGPTDTQYF. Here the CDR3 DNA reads TGTGCCATCAGTGCGGGGGGAGGGCCTACAGATACGCAGTATTTT.

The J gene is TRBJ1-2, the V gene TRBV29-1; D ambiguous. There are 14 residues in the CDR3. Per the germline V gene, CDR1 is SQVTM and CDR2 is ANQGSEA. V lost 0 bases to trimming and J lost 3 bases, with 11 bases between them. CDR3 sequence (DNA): TGCAGCGTTGAAGATCAGACGGAGTACTATGGCTACACCTTC. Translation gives CSVEDQTEYYGYTF.

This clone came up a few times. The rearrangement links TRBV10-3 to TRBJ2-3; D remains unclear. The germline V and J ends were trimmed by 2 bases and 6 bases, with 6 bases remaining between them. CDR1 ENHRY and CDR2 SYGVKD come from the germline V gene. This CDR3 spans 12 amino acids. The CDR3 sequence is CAISEKRDTQYF. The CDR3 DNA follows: TGTGCCATCAGTGAGAAACGGGATACGCAGTATTTT.

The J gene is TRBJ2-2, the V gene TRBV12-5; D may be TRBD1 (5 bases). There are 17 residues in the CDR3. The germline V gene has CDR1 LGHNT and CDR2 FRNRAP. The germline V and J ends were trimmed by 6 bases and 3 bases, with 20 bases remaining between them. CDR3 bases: TGTGCTAGTGGCTGGACACAACTCCCTGTGGACACCGGGGAGCTGTTTTTT. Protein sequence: CASGWTQLPVDTGELFF.

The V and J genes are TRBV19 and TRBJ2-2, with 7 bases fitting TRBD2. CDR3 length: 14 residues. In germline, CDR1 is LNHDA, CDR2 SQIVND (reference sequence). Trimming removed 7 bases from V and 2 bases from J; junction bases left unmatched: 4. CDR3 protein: CASMEAGNTGELFF. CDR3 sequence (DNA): TGTGCCAGTATGGAAGCGGGAAACACCGGGGAGCTGTTTTTT.

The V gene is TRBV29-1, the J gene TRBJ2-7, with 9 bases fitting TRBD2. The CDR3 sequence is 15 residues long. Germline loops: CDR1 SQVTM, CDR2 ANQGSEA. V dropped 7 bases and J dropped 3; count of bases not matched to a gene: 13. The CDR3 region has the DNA TGCAGCGCCGACGTGGTAGCGGGAGACGACTACGAGCAGTACTTC. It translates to CSADVVAGDDYEQYF.

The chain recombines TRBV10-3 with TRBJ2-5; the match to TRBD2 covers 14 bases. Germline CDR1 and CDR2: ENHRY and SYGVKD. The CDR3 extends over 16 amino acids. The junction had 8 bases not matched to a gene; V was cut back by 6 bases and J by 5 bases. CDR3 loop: CAISQMGTSGGETQYF. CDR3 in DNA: TGTGCCATCAGCCAAATGGGGACTAGCGGGGGTGAGACCCAGTACTTC.

CDR3 in DNA: TGTGCCAGCAGCGCGAGGACTAGCGGGATTTGGGTAGAGCAGTACTTC. Encoded protein: CASSARTSGIWVEQYF. The V gene is TRBV7-6, the J gene TRBJ2-7; 12 bases are a match to TRBD2. This CDR3 comprises 16 residues. V lost 5 bases and J lost 7; bases outside the gene matches: 12. Looked up from germline, CDR1 is SGHVS and CDR2 is FNYEAQ.

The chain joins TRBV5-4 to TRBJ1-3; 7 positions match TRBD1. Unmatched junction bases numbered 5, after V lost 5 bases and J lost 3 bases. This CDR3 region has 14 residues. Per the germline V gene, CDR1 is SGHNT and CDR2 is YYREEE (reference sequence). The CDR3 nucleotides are TGTGCCAGCAGTCCGGACAGGCTTGGAAACACCATATATTTT. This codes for CASSPDRLGNTIYF.

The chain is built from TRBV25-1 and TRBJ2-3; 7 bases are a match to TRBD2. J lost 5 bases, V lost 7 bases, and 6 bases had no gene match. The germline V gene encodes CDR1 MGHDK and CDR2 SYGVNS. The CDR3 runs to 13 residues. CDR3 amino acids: CASIGGSVDTQYF. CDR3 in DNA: TGTGCCAGCATTGGCGGGAGTGTAGATACGCAGTATTTT.

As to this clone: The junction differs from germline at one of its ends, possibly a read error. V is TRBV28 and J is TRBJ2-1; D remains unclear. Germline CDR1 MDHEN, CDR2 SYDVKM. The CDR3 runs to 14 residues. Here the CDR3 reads CASSFGPSCNEQFF. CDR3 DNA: TGTGCCAGCAGTTTCGGTCCTTCCTGCAATGAGCAGTTCTTC.

CDR3: CASSVDDRTATEAFF. DNA of the CDR3: TGTGCCAGCAGCGTAGATGATAGGACAGCTACTGAAGCTTTCTTT. The chain couples TRBV9 to TRBJ1-1; maybe TRBD1 (6 bases). The CDR3 spans 15 residues. V dropped 0 bases and J dropped 5 bases, with 14 bases sitting between them. CDR1 is SGDLS, CDR2 YYNGEE, per germline.

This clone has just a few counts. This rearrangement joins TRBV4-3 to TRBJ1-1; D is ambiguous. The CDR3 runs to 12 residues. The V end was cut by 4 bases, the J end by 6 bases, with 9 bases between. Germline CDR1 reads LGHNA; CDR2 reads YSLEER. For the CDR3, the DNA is TGCGCCAGCAGCCGAGGGAGATCTGAAGCTTTCTTT. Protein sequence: CASSRGRSEAFF.

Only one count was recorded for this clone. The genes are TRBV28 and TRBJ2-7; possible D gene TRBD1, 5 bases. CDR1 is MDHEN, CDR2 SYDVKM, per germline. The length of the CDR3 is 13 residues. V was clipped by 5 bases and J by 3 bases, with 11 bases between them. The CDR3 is CASSLGADYEQYF. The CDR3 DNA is TGTGCCAGCAGTCTAGGGGCCGACTACGAGCAGTACTTC.

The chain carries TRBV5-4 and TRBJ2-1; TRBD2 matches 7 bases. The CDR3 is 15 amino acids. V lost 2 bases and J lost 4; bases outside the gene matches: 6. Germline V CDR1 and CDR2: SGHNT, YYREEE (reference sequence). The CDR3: CASSLAGGGYNEQFF. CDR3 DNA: TGTGCCAGCAGCTTAGCGGGCGGGGGTTACAATGAGCAGTTCTTC.

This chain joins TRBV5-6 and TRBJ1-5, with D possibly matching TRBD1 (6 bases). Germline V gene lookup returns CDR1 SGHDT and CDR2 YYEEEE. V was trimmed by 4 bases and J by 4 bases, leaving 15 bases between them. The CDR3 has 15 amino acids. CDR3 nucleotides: TGTGCCAGCAGCACCGGCGGACAGTATAATCAGCCCCAGCATTTT. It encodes CASSTGGQYNQPQHF.